A single sample gave rise to the 29 T cell receptor beta chains below, sequenced in a study of blood T cell repertoires in COVID-19. This table comes from immunoSEQ multiplex PCR, and its TCRdb copy is limited to in-frame clones, with some not included. The sample includes 60,000 to 75,000 clones, approximately 88% of them seen just once. The source material was peripheral blood. The receptors were gathered from a woman of 80 years or more with acute or convalescent COVID-19.

This clone was seen a few times. V and J are TRBV2 and TRBJ1-2, with 8 positions matching TRBD1. V dropped 7 bases and J dropped 6; count of bases not matched to a gene: 13. The CDR3 is 15 amino acids. Germline V gene lookup returns CDR1 SNHLY and CDR2 FYNNEI. For the CDR3, the DNA is TGTGCCAGCATTGCGGACGACAGGGGAGAGAATGGCTACACCTTC. Translation: CASIADDRGENGYTF.

The chain links TRBV10-3 to TRBJ1-2; possible D gene TRBD1, 5 bases. V gave up 4 bases and J gave up 8 bases, with 8 bases separating them. This CDR3 comprises 11 residues. Germline V gene data show CDR1 as ENHRY and CDR2 as SYGVKD. The CDR3 protein is CAISGGGGYTF. Here the CDR3 DNA reads TGTGCCATCAGTGGGGGGGGAGGCTACACCTTC.

The rearrangement uses TRBV4-1 and TRBJ1-6; 7 bases are shared with TRBD1. Germline CDR1 reads MGHRA; CDR2 reads YSYEKL. This CDR3 contains 14 residues. The junction had 5 bases not matched to a gene; V was cut back by 4 bases and J by 8 bases. This CDR3 reads CASSLTGDDSPLHF. CDR3 nucleotides: TGCGCCAGCAGCCTAACAGGGGATGATTCACCCCTCCACTTT.

V usage is TRBV6-5 and J usage is TRBJ1-1; D uncertain. The germline V gene has CDR1 MNHEY and CDR2 SVGAGI. The germline V and J ends were trimmed by 6 bases and 1 base, with 9 bases remaining between them. CDR3 length: 13 amino acids. The CDR3 loop reads CASRPEGNTEAFF. DNA for the CDR3: TGTGCCAGCAGACCGGAGGGGAACACTGAAGCTTTCTTT.

This sequence joins TRBV7-9 and TRBJ2-3, with D unresolved. V was cut by 3 bases and J by 4 bases, with 11 bases left in between. The CDR3 consists of 14 residues. CDR1 and CDR2 (germline): SEHNR, FQNEAQ (reference sequence). The CDR3: CASSFYGYADTQYF. The DNA for the CDR3 is TGTGCCAGCAGCTTCTACGGGTATGCAGATACGCAGTATTTT.

The V and J genes are TRBV19 and TRBJ2-3; D perhaps matches TRBD1 (5 bases). The germline V and J ends were trimmed by 10 bases and 1 base, with 15 bases remaining between them. There are 14 residues in the CDR3. The germline V gene has CDR1 LNHDA and CDR2 SQIVND (reference sequence). The CDR3 DNA is TGTGCCACTGCCCAGGGTATGGGCACAGATACGCAGTATTTT. Protein product: CATAQGMGTDTQYF.

The chain is built from TRBV7-9 and TRBJ1-2; perhaps TRBD1 as D (6 bases). The germline gives CDR1 SEHNR, CDR2 FQNEAQ (reference sequence). The CDR3 loop spans 12 amino acids. V dropped 1 base and J dropped 7 bases, with 7 bases sitting between them. The CDR3 reads CASSLGGPGYTF. The CDR3 DNA follows: TGTGCCAGCAGCTTAGGGGGGCCTGGCTACACCTTC.

The gene calls are TRBV28 and TRBJ1-5; no clear D gene. The CDR3 loop spans 16 amino acids. V was cut by 3 bases and J by 0 bases, with 12 bases left in between. Germline CDR1 reads MDHEN; CDR2 reads SYDVKM. The CDR3 sequence is CASSFSGGYSNQPQHF. CDR3 DNA sequence: TGTGCCAGCAGTTTTTCAGGAGGGTATAGCAATCAGCCCCAGCATTTT.

The count of this clone is one. The CDR3 DNA reads as TGTGCCAGCAGCTTAGCGTGGCGGGGAGAAGCTTTCTTT. Its protein is CASSLAWRGEAFF. The chain combines TRBV7-2 with TRBJ1-1, with D unclear. Trimming pared 0 bases from V and 8 bases from J, leaving 10 bases between. CDR1 is SGHTA, CDR2 FQGNSA, per germline. CDR3 length: 13 amino acids.

This chain links TRBV6-6 with TRBJ2-5; the match to TRBD1 covers 8 bases. The CDR3 loop spans 13 amino acids. Germline CDR1 and CDR2: MNHNY and SVGAGI (reference sequence). The J segment lost 1 base and the V segment lost 7 bases, leaving 2 bases of the junction unmatched. The CDR3 spells CASKGTGQETQYF. For the CDR3, the DNA is TGTGCCAGCAAGGGGACAGGCCAAGAGACCCAGTACTTC.

V and J are TRBV15 and TRBJ1-1; D is ambiguous. Trimming removed 2 bases at V and 1 base at J, with 5 bases between. Germline V gives CDR1 LNHNV, CDR2 YYDKDF (reference sequence). The CDR3 extends over 13 amino acids. CDR3 sequence (DNA): TGTGCCACCAGCAGATCGCGGAACACTGAAGCTTTCTTT. Encoded protein: CATSRSRNTEAFF.

The chain is built from TRBV9 and TRBJ2-1; TRBD2 matches at 16 bases. V lost 2 bases to trimming and J lost 9 bases; unmatched junction nucleotides: 8. This CDR3 spans 17 amino acids. Germline CDR1 is SGDLS and CDR2 is YYNGEE. The chain's CDR3 is CASSVSPGLAGGIEQFF. CDR3 in DNA: TGTGCCAGCAGCGTTTCACCGGGACTAGCGGGAGGGATTGAGCAGTTCTTC. Complete variable domain (other parts from reference TRBV9 and TRBJ2-1): DSGVTQTPKHLITATGQRVTLRCSPRSGDLSVYWYQQSLDQGLQFLIQYYNGEERAKGNILERFSAQQFPDLHSELNLSSLELGDSALYFCASSVSPGLAGGIEQFFGPGTRLTVL.

The genes are TRBV7-8 and TRBJ1-5, with a weak D call TRBD1 (6 bases). Looked up from germline, CDR1 is SGHVS and CDR2 is FQNEAQ. Deletions cut 0 bases from V and 6 bases from J, with 9 bases between. The CDR3 totals 14 residues. The CDR3 region is CASSLAAGAQPQHF. CDR3 DNA: TGTGCCAGCAGCTTAGCCGCAGGGGCTCAGCCCCAGCATTTT.

The chain joins TRBV27 to TRBJ1-2; 8 bases agree with TRBD1. CDR3 length equals 13 residues. The J segment lost 4 bases and the V segment lost 2 bases, leaving 0 bases of the junction unmatched. Germline loops: CDR1 MNHEY, CDR2 SMNVEV (reference sequence). The CDR3 nucleotides read TGTGCCAGCAGTTTAACAGGGGGCTATGGCTACACCTTC. It specifies CASSLTGGYGYTF.

This clone is labeled medium-sized. J is TRBJ1-2 and V is TRBV5-8; 10 nucleotides agree with TRBD1. This CDR3 comprises 15 residues. J gave up 6 bases and V 4 bases, and 9 bases lay outside the gene matches. Germline CDR1 and CDR2: SGHTS and YDEGEE. In DNA, the CDR3 is TGTGCCAGCAGCATTCGGACAGGGGGGATTCATGGCTACACCTTC. It yields the protein CASSIRTGGIHGYTF.

This chain connects TRBV18 to TRBJ1-1; TRBD1 might be the D (5 bases). This CDR3 comprises 15 residues. The V end lost 0 bases, the J end lost 4 bases, and 12 bases lay between the germline ends. Per the germline V gene, CDR1 is KGHSH and CDR2 is LQKENI. CDR3 nucleotides: TGTGCCAGCTCACCACCGGGACGGGAGGGCACTGAAGCTTTCTTT. This translates into CASSPPGREGTEAFF.

The genes are TRBV10-1 and TRBJ1-2; no firm D call. The CDR3 length is 14 residues. Trimming removed 3 bases at V and 4 bases at J, with 12 bases between. Germline loops: CDR1 WNHNN, CDR2 SYGVQD (reference sequence). CDR3 sequence: CASSESGVSYGYTF. The CDR3 DNA reads TGCGCCAGCAGTGAATCCGGGGTTTCCTATGGCTACACCTTC.

J is TRBJ1-2 and V is TRBV29-1, with D hard to call. V lost 5 bases, J lost 0 bases, and 10 bases lay in between. Germline CDR1 and CDR2: SQVTM and ANQGSEA. The length of the CDR3 is 13 residues. This CDR3 is CSVIEGANYGYTF. The CDR3 DNA reads TGCAGCGTTATCGAGGGAGCTAACTATGGCTACACCTTC. The full variable domain, completed using reference TRBV29-1 and TRBJ1-2, is SAVISQKPSRDICQRGTSLTIQCQVDSQVTMMFWYRQQPGQSLTLIATANQGSEATYESGFVIDKFPISRPNLTFSTLTVSNMSPEDSSIYLCSVIEGANYGYTFGSGTRLTVV.

V gene TRBV7-2 combines with J gene TRBJ2-1; D call uncertain. From germline, CDR1 is SGHTA and CDR2 FQGNSA. Trimming pared 1 base from V and 7 bases from J, leaving 8 bases between. The CDR3 has 13 amino acids. CDR3 amino acids: CASSLGPKNEQFF. The CDR3 nucleotides read TGTGCCAGCAGCTTAGGGCCCAAAAATGAGCAGTTCTTC.

The chain has TRBV6-5 and TRBJ2-3, with 7 bases aligning to TRBD1. Germline-derived CDR1 and CDR2 are MNHEY and SVGAGI. The CDR3 consists of 13 residues. Trimming cost V 5 bases and J 6 bases; bases outside gene matches: 5. CDR3: CASSIDRADTQYF. For the CDR3, the DNA is TGTGCCAGCAGTATCGACAGGGCGGATACGCAGTATTTT.

The V gene is TRBV5-1, the J gene TRBJ2-5, with 11 nucleotides matching TRBD2. Germline V gives CDR1 SGHRS, CDR2 YFSETQ. The ends lost 3 bases at V and 1 base at J; junction bases unmatched: 11. The length of the CDR3 is 18 residues. The CDR3: CASSSGLAGGPIQETQYF. CDR3 DNA: TGCGCCAGCAGCTCGGGGCTAGCGGGAGGACCAATCCAAGAGACCCAGTACTTC.

The gene calls are TRBV7-8 and TRBJ2-1; 16 nucleotides match TRBD2. Germline V gives CDR1 SGHVS, CDR2 FQNEAQ. Trimming took 1 base from V and 0 from J; bases not matched to a gene: 9. The CDR3 extends over 21 amino acids. The CDR3 protein is CASSLVRRGLAGGSSYNEQFF. CDR3 nucleotide sequence: TGTGCCAGCAGCTTAGTGCGGAGGGGACTAGCGGGAGGGAGCTCCTACAATGAGCAGTTCTTC. Drawing the rest from reference TRBV7-8 and TRBJ2-1, the complete variable domain is GAGVSQSPRYKVAKRGQDVALRCDPISGHVSLFWYQQALGQGPEFLTYFQNEAQLDKSGLPSDRFFAERPEGSVSTLKIQRTQQEDSAVYLCASSLVRRGLAGGSSYNEQFFGPGTRLTVL.

The chain carries TRBV7-9 and TRBJ1-1; 9 nucleotides line up with TRBD1. This CDR3 contains 15 residues. Germline CDR1 reads SEHNR; CDR2 reads FQNEAQ (reference sequence). V shed 5 bases and J 3 bases; nucleotides not matched to a gene: 7. The CDR3: CASSEGTGMDTEAFF. The DNA for the CDR3 is TGTGCCAGCAGCGAGGGGACAGGGATGGACACTGAAGCTTTCTTT. Based on the CDR3 plus reference TRBV7-9 and TRBJ1-1, the full variable domain is DTGVSQNPRHKITKRGQNVTFRCDPISEHNRLYWYRQTLGQGPEFLTYFQNEAQLEKSRLLSDRFSAERPKGSFSTLEIQRTEQGDSAMYLCASSEGTGMDTEAFFGQGTRLTVV.

This clone showed up just once. V usage is TRBV7-2 and J usage is TRBJ1-1, with TRBD1 as a possible D gene (5 bases). Germline assignment: CDR1 SGHTA and CDR2 FQGNSA. V lost 5 bases, J lost 3 bases, and 13 bases lay in between. There are 14 residues in the CDR3. CDR3 residues: CASSSREGYTEAFF. The CDR3, as DNA: TGTGCCAGCAGCAGCAGGGAGGGATACACTGAAGCTTTCTTT.

The CDR3 reads CASSQDGGGSPLHF. Written as DNA, the CDR3 is TGTGCCAGCAGCCAAGATGGGGGGGGATCACCCCTCCACTTT. V gene TRBV3-1 (or the pseudogene TRBV3-2) combines with J gene TRBJ1-6; D is perhaps TRBD1 (5 bases). Germline values: CDR1 LGHDT, CDR2 YNNKEL (reference sequence). The CDR3 is 14 amino acids. V lost 0 bases, J lost 10 bases, and 10 bases lay in between.

This clone was recorded a few times. This chain links TRBV11-1 with TRBJ2-7; the match to TRBD2 covers 10 bases. CDR1 and CDR2 from the germline V gene are SGHAT and FQDESV (reference sequence). V gave up 4 bases and J gave up 0 bases; unmatched junction bases: 3. The length of the CDR3 is 15 residues. CDR3 nucleotide sequence: TGTGCCAGCAGCTCTCTAGCGGGGGCCTCCTACGAGCAGTACTTC. Amino acid sequence: CASSSLAGASYEQYF.

The V and J genes are TRBV7-2 and TRBJ2-1, with 9 bases identical to TRBD1. The J segment lost 4 bases and the V segment lost 6 bases, leaving 7 bases of the junction unmatched. The germline CDR1 and CDR2 sequences are SGHTA and FQGNSA. The CDR3 length is 15 residues. The CDR3: CASRGDRAVYNEQFF. The DNA for the CDR3 is TGTGCCAGCAGAGGGGACAGGGCTGTTTACAATGAGCAGTTCTTC. Based on the CDR3 plus reference TRBV7-2 and TRBJ2-1, the full variable domain is GAGVSQSPSNKVTEKGKDVELRCDPISGHTALYWYRQSLGQGLEFLIYFQGNSAPDKSGLPSDRFSAERTGGSVSTLTIQRTQQEDSAVYLCASRGDRAVYNEQFFGPGTRLTVL.

Only a few counts were recorded for this clone. The CDR3, as DNA: TGCGCCAGCAGCTTGGGCCTGGGACTAGCGGGTGATCAGTTCTTC. Its protein product is CASSLGLGLAGDQFF. J is TRBJ2-1 and V is TRBV5-1; 12 nucleotides align to TRBD2. CDR1 SGHRS and CDR2 YFSETQ come from the germline V gene. Losses at the gene ends were 0 bases for V and 13 bases for J; bases not matched to a gene: 8. The CDR3 loop spans 15 amino acids.

The chain links TRBV7-8 to TRBJ1-5, with D possibly TRBD1 on 6 matching bases. The germline CDR1 and CDR2 sequences are SGHVS and FQNEAQ. Trimming removed 0 bases at V and 4 bases at J, with 13 bases between. This CDR3 has 16 residues. The CDR3 here is CASSLASRGPNQPQHF. Written as DNA, the CDR3 is TGTGCCAGCAGCTTAGCGAGCAGGGGTCCGAATCAGCCCCAGCATTTT.